Listed here is a single T cell receptor (beta chain). The CDR3 runs to 13 residues. V was shortened by 4 bases and J by 6 bases, with 9 bases between the two germline ends. Germline V gene data show CDR1 as MRHNA and CDR2 as SNTAGT. The protocol was immunoSEQ multiplex PCR, while the TCRdb copy is restricted to in-frame clones and leaves out a portion. The sample consists of some 240,000 clones, about 85% of them appearing once. The data were obtained in a study of blood T cell repertoires in COVID-19. Assignment of participants to cohorts was predicated upon participant-reported clinical history. The TCR comes from a woman aged 50 to 60 who had been exposed to COVID-19. V usage is TRBV6-4 and J usage is TRBJ2-2; no definite D call. Sample: PBMCs or T cells enriched from blood (not recorded which). CDR3 DNA sequence: TGTGCCAGCAGTGCTGTGTCCGCCGGGGAGCTGTTTTTT. Protein product: CASSAVSAGELFF.